The rows below give T cell receptor beta chains drawn from one sample of a study of PD-L1 blockade in urothelial cancer. Clones were sequenced by immunoSEQ multiplex PCR, and TCRdb holds only the in-frame ones, with some missing. The data contain roughly 50,000 clones, about 82% of them seen just once; the ten biggest clones take up roughly 10%. The sequencing here drew on PBMCs, taken around atezolizumab (anti-PD-L1) treatment. The receptors come from a man aged 65 to 85 with urothelial cancer. The CDR3 runs from the conserved cysteine through the conserved F or W. The D gene is left open where the match is weak. Some rows have no size entry. The others give once, few or many, or a class for an expanded clone.

.	TRBV11-2	TRBJ2-7	few	CASSWQTYEQYF	TGTGCCAGCAGCTGGCAAACCTACGAGCAGTACTTC
TRBD1	TRBV10-3	TRBJ2-2	.	CAISESRQGNTGELFF	TGTGCCATCAGTGAGTCGAGACAGGGCAACACCGGGGAGCTGTTTTTT
TRBD1	TRBV7-8	TRBJ2-7	.	CASSPPGTASYEQYF	TGTGCCAGCAGCCCGCCCGGGACAGCCTCCTACGAGCAGTACTTC
.	TRBV5-6	TRBJ1-4	.	CASSLSGYGEKLFF	TGTGCCAGCAGCTTATCAGGGTATGGTGAAAAACTGTTTTTT
.	TRBV7-9	TRBJ2-7	few	CASSRGTSYEQYF	TGTGCCAGCAGTCGCGGGACTTCCTACGAGCAGTACTTC
TRBD2	TRBV2	TRBJ2-1	.	CASSDQREGGDEQFF	TGTGCCAGCAGTGACCAGCGGGAGGGCGGGGATGAGCAGTTCTTC
TRBD1	TRBV10-3	TRBJ2-5	few	CAISGTGGHPAQYF	TGTGCCATCAGTGGGACAGGGGGCCATCCTGCCCAGTACTTC
.	TRBV28	TRBJ1-1	.	CASSGPRGAFF	TGTGCCAGCAGTGGGCCTAGGGGAGCTTTCTTT
TRBD1	TRBV14	TRBJ1-2	.	CASSQDGQGARGYTF	TGTGCCAGCAGCCAAGATGGGCAGGGGGCGCGAGGCTACACCTTC
.	TRBV6-5	TRBJ2-5	.	CASSLGVRETQYF	TGTGCCAGCAGTTTAGGGGTGCGGGAGACCCAGTACTTC
TRBD2	TRBV11-2	TRBJ2-7	.	CASSSGRGREQYF	TGTGCCAGCAGCTCCGGGAGGGGTCGGGAGCAGTACTTC
TRBD2	TRBV28	TRBJ2-3	once	CASSTGLAGGSDTQYF	TGTGCCAGCAGTACCGGACTAGCGGGAGGCTCAGATACGCAGTATTTT
.	TRBV5-1	TRBJ2-3	.	CASSTEAHTDTQYF	TGCGCCAGCAGCACGGAGGCCCACACAGATACGCAGTATTTT
.	TRBV27	TRBJ2-1	.	CASSLRGSGYNEQFF	TGTGCCAGCAGTTTACGAGGTAGCGGATACAATGAGCAGTTCTTC
TRBD2	TRBV6-1	TRBJ2-7	.	CASSEGGKREIYEQYF	TGTGCCAGCAGTGAAGGAGGTAAGCGGGAGATCTACGAGCAGTACTTC
TRBD2	TRBV10-3	TRBJ2-7	.	CAINGTSAYEQYF	TGTGCCATCAACGGGACTAGCGCTTACGAGCAGTACTTC
.	TRBV5-1	TRBJ2-7	.	CASSFSGQGIYEQYF	TGCGCCAGCAGCTTCTCAGGGCAGGGAATCTACGAGCAGTACTTC
TRBD2	TRBV6-5	TRBJ2-1	.	CASSRTSANEQFF	TGTGCCAGCAGCCGGACTAGCGCCAATGAGCAGTTCTTC
.	TRBV4-1	TRBJ1-5	.	CASSQENSYQPQHF	TGCGCCAGCAGCCAAGAAAACAGCTATCAGCCCCAGCATTTT
TRBD1	TRBV5-1	TRBJ2-5	.	CASSPTGTGEETQYF	TGCGCCAGCAGCCCTACCGGGACAGGGGAAGAGACCCAGTACTTC
TRBD1	TRBV15	TRBJ2-7	.	CATSRDSNTGTGSLEQYF	TGTGCCACCAGCAGAGACTCCAATACCGGGACAGGGTCCCTCGAGCAGTACTTC
.	TRBV5-4	TRBJ2-3	.	CASSYGWNRVTDTQYF	TGTGCCAGCAGCTACGGGTGGAACCGCGTCACAGATACGCAGTATTTT
.	TRBV19	TRBJ2-7	.	CASSITKQGRYEQYF	TGTGCCAGTAGTATAACTAAACAGGGACGCTACGAGCAGTACTTC
.	TRBV11-2	TRBJ2-3	.	CASSLGLPDTQYF	TGTGCCAGCAGCCTCGGACTGCCGGATACGCAGTATTTT
TRBD2	TRBV5-6	TRBJ2-5	.	CASSLVVLAGEETQYF	TGTGCCAGCAGCTTGGTGGTCTTAGCGGGAGAAGAGACCCAGTACTTC
.	TRBV4-1	TRBJ1-2	.	CASSQDGNQGNYGYTF	TGCGCCAGCAGCCAAGATGGGAACCAGGGGAACTATGGCTACACCTTC
TRBD2	TRBV5-6	TRBJ2-7	.	CASSKLAGSYEQYF	TGTGCCAGCAGCAAACTAGCGGGATCCTACGAGCAGTACTTC
TRBD2	TRBV10-1	TRBJ2-4	few	CASSDKVAGGVSKNIQYF	TGCGCCAGCAGTGATAAGGTAGCGGGAGGAGTGAGCAAAAACATTCAGTACTTC
.	TRBV18	TRBJ1-1	.	CASSPPTAEAFF	TGTGCCAGCTCACCCCCTACCGCTGAAGCTTTCTTT
.	TRBV27	TRBJ2-7	.	CASSQVTVPSYEQYF	TGTGCCAGCAGTCAGGTGACAGTGCCCTCCTACGAGCAGTACTTC
TRBD1	TRBV4-1	TRBJ2-3	.	CASSRDRDPDTQYF	TGCGCCAGCAGCCGGGACAGGGACCCAGATACGCAGTATTTT
.	TRBV11-2	TRBJ2-3	.	CASSPGPSSTDTQYF	TGTGCCAGCAGTCCAGGGCCTTCTAGCACAGATACGCAGTATTTT